The source of this TCR beta chain is a study of blood T cell repertoires in COVID-19. The wider study: Samples came from the United States, Italy and Spain, spanning acute and convalescent COVID-19.

The V gene lost 0 bases and the J gene lost 1 base, with 11 bases spanning the gap. Germline loops: CDR1 SGHVS, CDR2 FNYEAQ. The CDR3 contains 16 residues. The assay was immunoSEQ multiplex PCR, and TCRdb's table has in-frame clones only and misses some. The repertoire consists of around 70,000 clones, with more than 75% occurring once and the leading ten covering about 5%. This receptor was identified in a human donor in a cohort sampled during active COVID-19. The sample taken for sequencing was peripheral blood. This chain joins TRBV7-6 and TRBJ2-3; tentative D call: TRBD2 (7 bases). Written as DNA, the CDR3 is TGTGCCAGCAGCTTAGCTCCGGGGGGCCGCACAGATACGCAGTATTTT. This codes for CASSLAPGGRTDTQYF.